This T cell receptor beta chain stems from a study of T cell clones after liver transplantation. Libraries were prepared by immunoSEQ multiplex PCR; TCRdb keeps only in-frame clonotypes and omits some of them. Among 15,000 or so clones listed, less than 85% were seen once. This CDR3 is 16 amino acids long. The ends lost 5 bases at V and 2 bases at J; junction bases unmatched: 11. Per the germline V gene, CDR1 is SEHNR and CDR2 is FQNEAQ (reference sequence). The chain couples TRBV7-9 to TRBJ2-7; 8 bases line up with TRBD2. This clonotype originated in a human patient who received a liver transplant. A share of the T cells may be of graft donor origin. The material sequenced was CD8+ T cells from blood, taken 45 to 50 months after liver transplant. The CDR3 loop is CASSGQAGEAPYEQYF. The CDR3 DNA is TGTGCCAGCAGCGGACAAGCGGGGGAGGCTCCCTACGAGCAGTACTTC.